Listed here are 3 T cell receptor beta chains from one sample, sequenced in a study of CD39 and CD103 CD8 tumor-infiltrating T cells. Profiling relied on immunoSEQ multiplex PCR, and the TCRdb table lists in-frame clones only, not all of them. Here the sample spans under 5,000 clones, around 66% being singletons. The specimen was CD8+ T cells sorted from blood. Subset here: total memory CD8 T cells (CD45RA-CCR7+/-) from blood or uninvolved lymph node. Every receptor here comes from a human donor with head and neck squamous cell carcinoma.

This sequence joins TRBV6-1 and TRBJ2-3; unclear D gene. CDR1 MNHNS and CDR2 SASEGT come from the germline V gene. This CDR3 has 15 amino acids. V lost 3 bases, J lost 4 bases, and 14 bases lay in between. This chain's CDR3 is CASSDSRRFADTQYF. The CDR3, as DNA: TGTGCCAGCAGTGACTCTAGAAGATTCGCAGATACGCAGTATTTT.

Only a few counts were recorded for this clone. The chain joins TRBV7-8 to TRBJ1-2; possible D gene TRBD1, 5 bases. V lost 1 base and J 4 bases, leaving 10 bases between the germline ends. CDR3 length: 14 amino acids. Germline V lookup: CDR1 SGHVS, CDR2 FQNEAQ. The CDR3 DNA reads as TGTGCCAGCAGCTTAGTGATCGGGGGCTATGGCTACACCTTC. Amino acids: CASSLVIGGYGYTF.

The V gene is TRBV30, the J gene TRBJ2-7; tentative D call: TRBD2 (5 bases). The CDR3 totals 14 residues. Germline CDR1 and CDR2: GTSNPN and SVGIG (reference sequence). Between the trimmed V and J ends, which lost 0 bases and 6 bases, there was a span of 15 bases. The CDR3 sequence is CAWSVFRDPFEQYF. CDR3 nucleotides: TGTGCCTGGAGTGTATTTCGGGATCCGTTCGAGCAGTACTTC.